The 26 T cell receptor beta chains below were found in one sample sequenced in a study of sequential checkpoint blockade in melanoma. Repertoires were generated with immunoSEQ multiplex PCR, while TCRdb's copy carries only in-frame clones and drops some. Of about 9,100 clones detected, about 25% appear once; the ten largest clones hold around a sixth. Treatment given: randomized to nivolumab then ipilimumab (arm A) or the reverse (arm B). Specimen: tumor tissue (inferred from file names), collected from a patient given nivolumab and ipilimumab in sequence. The source is a human donor with melanoma.

This clone has a handful of counts. The chain uses TRBV15 and TRBJ1-1; TRBD1 matches 8 bases. The junction had 6 bases not matched to a gene; V was cut back by 5 bases and J by 1 base. The CDR3 length is 15 residues. Germline CDR1 LNHNV, CDR2 YYDKDF (reference sequence). Here the CDR3 DNA reads TGTGCCACCAGCCCCCGGACAGGGAAGAACACTGAAGCTTTCTTT. It codes for CATSPRTGKNTEAFF.

The gene calls are TRBV5-1 and TRBJ2-5; 11 bases line up with TRBD1. Trimming removed 3 bases from V and 4 bases from J; junction bases left unmatched: 8. Germline CDR1 is SGHRS and CDR2 is YFSETQ. The length of the CDR3 is 16 residues. The CDR3 protein is CASSWAPGTGGETQYF. The CDR3 bases are TGCGCCAGCAGCTGGGCCCCCGGGACAGGGGGAGAGACCCAGTACTTC.

This chain connects TRBV11-3 to TRBJ2-5, with D perhaps being TRBD1 or TRBD2 (5 bases each). V lost 4 bases and J lost 5, with 23 bases in between. The length of the CDR3 is 17 residues. Germline-derived CDR1 and CDR2 are SGHNT and YENEEA. CDR3 loop: CASSSPIGAETSETQYF. The CDR3 DNA sequence: TGTGCCAGCAGCTCGCCTATCGGGGCAGAAACCTCGGAGACCCAGTACTTC.

The chain couples TRBV9 to TRBJ1-3; D remains ambiguous. This CDR3 spans 19 amino acids. The V and J ends lost 0 bases and 0 bases respectively, with 19 bases between them. CDR1 and CDR2 from the germline V gene are SGDLS and YYNGEE. The CDR3 spells CASSVVVGRGGSSGNTIYF. Written as DNA, the CDR3 is TGTGCCAGCAGCGTAGTAGTGGGCCGGGGAGGGAGCTCTGGAAACACCATATATTTT.

The sample holds many counts of this clone. The chain links TRBV9 to TRBJ2-5, with 11 nucleotides matching TRBD1. This CDR3 has 15 residues. Germline V lookup: CDR1 SGDLS, CDR2 YYNGEE. The V gene end was trimmed by 4 bases and the J gene end by 5 bases; junction bases not matched to a gene: 7. The CDR3 sequence: CASSSGTGGRETQYF. CDR3 in DNA: TGTGCCAGCAGCTCCGGGACAGGGGGACGGGAGACCCAGTACTTC.

CDR3 bases: TGTGCCATCAGTGAGTCTATCAACACCGGGGAGCTGTTTTTT. This sequence encodes CAISESINTGELFF. The genes are TRBV10-3 and TRBJ2-2; D is unresolved. Per the germline V gene, CDR1 is ENHRY and CDR2 is SYGVKD. The CDR3 spans 14 residues. V lost 0 bases, J lost 2 bases, and 4 bases lay in between.

This clone was seen many times. The CDR3 loop is CASSLSWDRGTNGELFF. CDR3 in DNA: TGTGCCAGCAGCTTAAGCTGGGACAGGGGAACGAACGGGGAGCTGTTTTTT. This chain uses TRBV11-3 with TRBJ2-2; 10 bases line up with TRBD1. Germline V gives CDR1 SGHNT, CDR2 YENEEA. Losses at the gene ends were 2 bases for V and 7 bases for J; bases not matched to a gene: 10. The CDR3 is 17 residues long.

This chain joins TRBV11-3 and TRBJ1-5; D not resolved. The V gene lost 1 base and the J gene lost 1 base, with 5 bases spanning the gap. This CDR3 is built from 14 residues. Germline V gene lookup returns CDR1 SGHNT and CDR2 YENEEA. CDR3 bases: TGTGCCAGCAGCTTAGGTCCCAGCAATCAGCCCCAGCATTTT. Its protein is CASSLGPSNQPQHF.

This clone is medium-sized in the sample. The rearrangement links TRBV30 to TRBJ2-3; the D gene is possibly TRBD2 (5 bases). This CDR3 contains 16 residues. Germline CDR1 reads GTSNPN; CDR2 reads SVGIG (reference sequence). Trimming cost V 4 bases and J 1 base, with 18 bases left between them. CDR3 nucleotide sequence: TGTGCCTGGACCTCCCGAGGACTTGGCCGCACAGATACGCAGTATTTT. The encoded protein is CAWTSRGLGRTDTQYF.

The chain has TRBV11-3 and TRBJ2-1; D perhaps matches TRBD2 (5 bases). Germline CDR1 and CDR2: SGHNT and YENEEA. The germline V and J ends were trimmed by 4 bases and 0 bases, with 10 bases remaining between them. The CDR3 runs 15 residues. The DNA of the CDR3 is TGTGCCAGCAGCTCGTCGGGAAGCTCCTACAATGAGCAGTTCTTC. Translated: CASSSSGSSYNEQFF.

This chain links TRBV29-1 with TRBJ2-1, with TRBD2 matching over 13 bases. J gave up 9 bases and V 4 bases, and 9 bases lay outside the gene matches. The length of the CDR3 is 15 residues. The germline CDR1 and CDR2 sequences are SQVTM and ANQGSEA. The CDR3 DNA reads as TGCAGCGTTGGGCCTGGACTAGCGGGAGTAATTGAGCAGTTCTTC. Residues: CSVGPGLAGVIEQFF.

This clone was detected a few times. The genes are TRBV11-3 and TRBJ2-1, with 9 bases matching TRBD1. V was clipped by 6 bases and J by 5 bases; unmatched bases: 8. The CDR3 has 15 residues. Germline CDR1 and CDR2: SGHNT and YENEEA. DNA of the CDR3: TGTGCCAGCAGAGGGGTGACAGGGGGGAACAATGAGCAGTTCTTC. It encodes CASRGVTGGNNEQFF.

The rearrangement joins TRBV19 to TRBJ1-3; D remains ambiguous. Germline assignment: CDR1 LNHDA and CDR2 SQIVND (reference sequence). V was pared by 3 bases and J by 1 base, with 16 bases between. The CDR3 runs to 17 residues. CDR3 in amino acids: CASSIGHSALSGNTIYF. CDR3 sequence (DNA): TGTGCCAGTAGTATTGGGCACTCCGCTTTGTCTGGAAACACCATATATTTT.

A note on this clone: The read stops 1 residue short of the end of the CDR3; the missing end is completed from the germline J gene. The rearrangement uses TRBV13 and TRBJ2-1; D remains unclear. Germline CDR1 is PRHDT and CDR2 is FYEKMQ (reference sequence). V was cut by 0 bases and J by 4 bases, with 7 bases left in between. CDR3 length: 14 residues. CDR3 DNA (partial): TGTGCCAGCAGCTTAGGCCTCGGTTACAATGAGCAGTTC. Translated, it gives CASSLGLGYNEQF. The whole CDR3 protein is CASSLGLGYNEQFF.

This clone was detected only a few times. The chain combines TRBV19 with TRBJ1-5; the D is unclear. Germline V CDR1 and CDR2: LNHDA, SQIVND (reference sequence). Trimming pared 5 bases from V and 5 bases from J, leaving 16 bases between. CDR3 size: 15 residues. The CDR3 DNA sequence: TGTGCCAGTAGTCCCCAGCGGGCCAACTATCAGCCCCAGCATTTT. Its protein product is CASSPQRANYQPQHF.

The sample holds a few counts of this clone. The rearrangement links TRBV25-1 to TRBJ1-1; 9 bases are a match to TRBD1. The CDR3 runs 18 residues. V shed 1 base, J shed 2 bases, and the junction held 11 bases outside the gene matches. Looked up from germline, CDR1 is MGHDK and CDR2 is SYGVNS. The CDR3 protein is CASSESYYGTGTNTEAFF. In nucleotides, the CDR3 is TGTGCCAGCAGTGAATCGTACTATGGGACAGGGACAAACACTGAAGCTTTCTTT.

By sample share, this clone is medium-sized. This sequence joins TRBV11-3 and TRBJ2-7, with 11 bases aligning to TRBD2. The ends lost 5 bases at V and 2 bases at J; junction bases unmatched: 5. The CDR3 loop spans 15 amino acids. In germline, CDR1 is SGHNT, CDR2 YENEEA. This CDR3 is CASSRGTSGTYEQYF. The DNA of the CDR3 is TGTGCCAGCAGCCGCGGGACTAGCGGCACCTACGAGCAGTACTTC.

CDR3 DNA sequence: TGTGCCTGGAGTCCCGAATGGACAGGGGGATCCTACGAGCAGTACTTC. It encodes CAWSPEWTGGSYEQYF. The rearrangement uses TRBV30 and TRBJ2-7; 10 bases agree with TRBD1. Germline V gives CDR1 GTSNPN, CDR2 SVGIG (reference sequence). The CDR3 covers 16 residues. The ends lost 2 bases at V and 1 base at J; junction bases unmatched: 8.

This clone was detected many times. CDR3 loop: CASSLQGNTEAFF. CDR3 coding DNA: TGTGCCAGCAGTTTACAGGGGAACACTGAAGCTTTCTTT. The chain uses TRBV7-1 and TRBJ1-1; D is perhaps TRBD1 (6 bases). TRBV7-1 is annotated as an ORF whose role is uncertain. The CDR3 contains 13 residues. V was pared by 6 bases and J by 1 base, with 9 bases between.

This clone was seen many times. The V call is TRBV11-3, the J call TRBJ2-5; 8 nucleotides agree with TRBD1. Germline CDR1 SGHNT, CDR2 YENEEA. V lost 4 bases and J lost 5; bases outside the gene matches: 6. This CDR3 spans 14 amino acids. CDR3 protein: CASSSQGARETQYF. CDR3 DNA sequence: TGTGCCAGCAGCTCCCAGGGGGCAAGGGAGACCCAGTACTTC.

The chain recombines TRBV19 with TRBJ2-2; no reliable D call. Germline CDR1 and CDR2: LNHDA and SQIVND (reference sequence). V lost 3 bases, J lost 5 bases, and 13 bases lay in between. This CDR3 contains 15 residues. The CDR3 nucleotides are TGTGCCAGTAGTATCGCCCTGAGAGCGACCGGGGAGCTGTTTTTT. This sequence encodes CASSIALRATGELFF.

CDR3 in amino acids: CASRANGRLYGYTF. The DNA for the CDR3 is TGTGCCAGCAGGGCCAATGGGCGACTCTATGGCTACACCTTC. The chain recombines TRBV9 with TRBJ1-2; no reliable D call. The CDR3 length is 14 residues. Germline V gives CDR1 SGDLS, CDR2 YYNGEE. The germline V and J ends were trimmed by 5 bases and 4 bases, with 15 bases remaining between them.

In its sample, this clone was seen a few times. The chain employs TRBV18 and TRBJ1-2; D gene ambiguous. The CDR3 spans 15 residues. Germline V CDR1 and CDR2: KGHSH, LQKENI. V lost 0 bases and J 5 bases, leaving 13 bases between the germline ends. For the CDR3, the DNA is TGTGCCAGCTCACCACCCAGCACGGACCTATATGGCTACACCTTC. Translated, it gives CASSPPSTDLYGYTF.

The rearrangement links TRBV5-1 to TRBJ2-2; D assignment may be TRBD1 or TRBD2 (5 bases each). Germline CDR1 is SGHRS and CDR2 is YFSETQ. This CDR3 comprises 14 residues. V was cut by 0 bases and J by 6 bases, with 9 bases left in between. Here the CDR3 DNA reads TGCGCCAGCAGCTTGGATGGGGGAGCCGGGGAGCTGTTTTTT. Its protein is CASSLDGGAGELFF.

The rearrangement joins TRBV19 to TRBJ1-1; unclear D gene. CDR3 size: 14 residues. V lost 4 bases, J lost 4 bases, and 13 bases lay in between. Germline loops: CDR1 LNHDA, CDR2 SQIVND (reference sequence). The CDR3 region has the DNA TGTGCCAGTAGTAGTAGGGATTGGGCCACTGAAGCTTTCTTT. It codes for CASSSRDWATEAFF.

The rearrangement joins TRBV7-8 to TRBJ1-2, with 7 bases fitting TRBD1. Germline CDR1 and CDR2: SGHVS and FQNEAQ. V trimming: 5 bases; J trimming: 7 bases; junction bases outside the gene matches: 7. The CDR3 totals 13 residues. CDR3 protein: CASSPTGRPGYTF. The CDR3 DNA reads as TGTGCCAGCAGCCCGACAGGGAGGCCTGGCTACACCTTC.